The 17 T cell receptor beta chains listed next were all sequenced from one sample in a study of OX40 agonist ivuxolimab in advanced cancers. Data came from immunoSEQ multiplex PCR; TCRdb stores just in-frame clones and leaves some out. The table records fewer than 80,000 clones, 85% of them present only once. The sequences come from CD4+ or CD8+ T cells sorted from blood, collected in a trial of the OX40 agonist ivuxolimab. Receptor source: an adult with an advanced solid tumor such as melanoma, head and neck, liver or kidney cancer.

The chain employs TRBV7-9 and TRBJ2-1, with 8 bases lining up with TRBD1. Germline CDR1 is SEHNR and CDR2 is FQNEAQ (reference sequence). After removal of 5 bases from V and 5 bases from J, the junction contained 8 bases not matched to a gene. The CDR3 has 15 amino acids. The CDR3 region has the DNA TGTGCCAGCAGCCCCGGACAGGGTCCGAACAATGAGCAGTTCTTC. This sequence encodes CASSPGQGPNNEQFF.

The chain employs TRBV5-1 and TRBJ2-1; possible D gene TRBD2, 6 bases. The germline V gene has CDR1 SGHRS and CDR2 YFSETQ. The CDR3 extends over 17 amino acids. Trimming shortened V by 4 bases and J by 0 bases, and 17 bases separated the two germline ends. The CDR3 is CASSKGTRSPSYNEQFF. CDR3 bases: TGCGCCAGCAGCAAAGGGACTCGCAGTCCCTCCTACAATGAGCAGTTCTTC.

This clone was observed a handful of times. The genes are TRBV9 and TRBJ1-6; D unclear. This CDR3 contains 14 residues. V was pared by 1 base and J by 7 bases, with 9 bases between. Germline V CDR1 and CDR2: SGDLS, YYNGEE. The CDR3 nucleotides are TGTGCCAGCAGCGTAAGGGAGCAGAATTCACCCCTCCACTTT. The encoded protein is CASSVREQNSPLHF.

The chain carries TRBV28 and TRBJ2-7; TRBD1 might be the D (5 bases). There are 13 residues in the CDR3. Germline-derived CDR1 and CDR2 are MDHEN and SYDVKM. V lost 4 bases, J lost 5 bases, and 12 bases lay in between. CDR3 loop: CASSSGILNEQYV. The CDR3 DNA reads as TGTGCCAGCAGTTCAGGGATTTTAAACGAGCAGTACGTC.

The chain employs TRBV9 and TRBJ2-1; 10 nucleotides align to TRBD1. The CDR3 has 15 amino acids. V was clipped by 0 bases and J by 9 bases; unmatched bases: 6. Germline-derived CDR1 and CDR2 are SGDLS and YYNGEE. DNA of the CDR3: TGTGCCAGCAGCGTAGGTCCCGGGACAGGGGTTGAGCAGTTCTTC. It translates to CASSVGPGTGVEQFF.

V usage is TRBV10-3 and J usage is TRBJ2-3, with D tentatively TRBD2 (5 bases). Trimming removed 6 bases at V and 5 bases at J, with 15 bases between. Germline CDR1 reads ENHRY; CDR2 reads SYGVKD. The CDR3 runs 14 residues. The CDR3 DNA reads as TGTGCCATCAGAACAGAGGCTAGCCGAGATACGCAGTATTTT. Amino acid sequence: CAIRTEASRDTQYF.

The chain is built from TRBV4-2 and TRBJ2-7; TRBD2 is a possible D gene (6 bases). The CDR3 is made up of 15 amino acids. Trimming removed 5 bases from V and 0 bases from J, with 14 bases in between. The germline V gene encodes CDR1 LGHNA and CDR2 YNFKEQ. This CDR3 is CASSTIRDSSYEQYF. The CDR3 region has the DNA TGTGCCAGCAGCACAATCCGGGACTCCTCCTACGAGCAGTACTTC.

This rearrangement joins TRBV10-3 to TRBJ2-3; 10 bases map to TRBD2. CDR3 length: 15 residues. Germline assignment: CDR1 ENHRY and CDR2 SYGVKD. V trimming: 2 bases; J trimming: 3 bases; junction bases outside the gene matches: 2. This CDR3 is CAISEPLAGTDTQYF. The CDR3 coding sequence is TGTGCCATCAGTGAGCCACTAGCGGGGACAGATACGCAGTATTTT.

This clone appeared a single time. The gene calls are TRBV27 and TRBJ1-1; maybe TRBD1 (6 bases). The length of the CDR3 is 13 residues. The germline V and J ends were trimmed by 6 bases and 9 bases, with 17 bases remaining between them. Germline values: CDR1 MNHEY, CDR2 SMNVEV (reference sequence). DNA for the CDR3: TGTGCCAGCAGGCCGGGGGGCCTGGGGAAAGCTTTCTTT. This codes for CASRPGGLGKAFF.

This chain joins TRBV6-6 and TRBJ2-7; the D gene is possibly TRBD2 (6 bases). Per the germline V gene, CDR1 is MNHNY and CDR2 is SVGAGI (reference sequence). The CDR3 runs to 14 residues. The V and J ends lost 7 bases and 6 bases respectively, with 19 bases between them. In nucleotides, the CDR3 is TGTGCCAGCACCGGGACTGTGGGAGTAGGCGAGCAGTACTTC. Encoded protein: CASTGTVGVGEQYF.

The rearrangement uses TRBV5-1 and TRBJ1-4; the D is unclear. Per germline, CDR1 SGHRS and CDR2 YFSETQ. V lost 7 bases, J lost 8 bases, and 18 bases lay in between. The CDR3 has 14 amino acids. In DNA form, the CDR3 reads TGCGCCAGCCGTGCCGTGGAGGGCGAGGAAAAACTGTTTTTT. It specifies CASRAVEGEEKLFF. Drawing the rest from reference TRBV5-1 and TRBJ1-4, the complete variable domain is KAGVTQTPRYLIKTRGQQVTLSCSPISGHRSVSWYQQTPGQGLQFLFEYFSETQRNKGNFPGRFSGRQFSNSRSEMNVSTLELGDSALYLCASRAVEGEEKLFFGSGTQLSVL.

The chain employs TRBV21-1 and TRBJ2-7; the table's TRBD1 call for D was not verified on the DNA. TRBV21-1 is assigned pseudogene status. The CDR3 consists of 16 residues. The CDR3 DNA sequence: TGTGCCAGCAGCACCCGGGGACAGGGGGCGAACTACGAGCAGTACGTC. Protein: CASSTRGQGANYEQYV.

This clone was recorded a few times. The chain joins TRBV28 to TRBJ2-7; either TRBD1 or TRBD2 may fit D (5 bases each). V was cut by 3 bases and J by 6 bases, with 12 bases left in between. CDR1 is MDHEN, CDR2 SYDVKM, per germline. The CDR3 runs to 13 residues. In nucleotides, the CDR3 is TGTGCCAGCAGTTTCCCCGGGACCCGCGAGCAGTACGTC. Residues: CASSFPGTREQYV.

The genes are TRBV19 and TRBJ1-6; D is ambiguous. Germline V gives CDR1 LNHDA, CDR2 SQIVND (reference sequence). Trimming shortened V by 1 base and J by 9 bases, and 16 bases separated the two germline ends. There are 16 residues in the CDR3. This CDR3 reads CASSIGNNRASSPLHF. CDR3 nucleotide sequence: TGTGCCAGTAGTATAGGTAACAATCGTGCCAGTTCACCCCTCCACTTT.

This clone occurred a few times. As DNA, the CDR3 is TGTGCCAGCAGCTTAGAAGGGCCTCGAGAGACCCAGTACTTC. Its protein product is CASSLEGPRETQYF. The chain has TRBV5-4 and TRBJ2-5, with D hard to call. This CDR3 region has 14 residues. Between the trimmed V and J ends, which lost 2 bases and 4 bases, there was a span of 12 bases. CDR1 and CDR2 from the germline V gene are SGHNT and YYREEE (reference sequence).

The rearrangement joins TRBV28 to TRBJ2-3; no reliable D call. Per germline, CDR1 MDHEN and CDR2 SYDVKM. The CDR3 has 12 amino acids. Trimming took 6 bases from V and 2 from J, leaving 6 bases between them. In DNA form, the CDR3 reads TGTGCCAGCAGCCCCCACACAGATACGCAGTATTTT. Its translation: CASSPHTDTQYF.

With respect to this clone: This sample includes further DNA sequences coding for the same CDR3. The chain uses TRBV27 and TRBJ1-2, with a possible D match to TRBD1 (5 bases). The germline CDR1 and CDR2 sequences are MNHEY and SMNVEV (reference sequence). The CDR3 contains 13 residues. The germline V and J ends were trimmed by 0 bases and 8 bases, with 10 bases remaining between them. The CDR3 spells CASSLSPGYGYTF. The CDR3 nucleotides are TGTGCCAGCAGTTTATCTCCAGGGTACGGCTACACCTTC.